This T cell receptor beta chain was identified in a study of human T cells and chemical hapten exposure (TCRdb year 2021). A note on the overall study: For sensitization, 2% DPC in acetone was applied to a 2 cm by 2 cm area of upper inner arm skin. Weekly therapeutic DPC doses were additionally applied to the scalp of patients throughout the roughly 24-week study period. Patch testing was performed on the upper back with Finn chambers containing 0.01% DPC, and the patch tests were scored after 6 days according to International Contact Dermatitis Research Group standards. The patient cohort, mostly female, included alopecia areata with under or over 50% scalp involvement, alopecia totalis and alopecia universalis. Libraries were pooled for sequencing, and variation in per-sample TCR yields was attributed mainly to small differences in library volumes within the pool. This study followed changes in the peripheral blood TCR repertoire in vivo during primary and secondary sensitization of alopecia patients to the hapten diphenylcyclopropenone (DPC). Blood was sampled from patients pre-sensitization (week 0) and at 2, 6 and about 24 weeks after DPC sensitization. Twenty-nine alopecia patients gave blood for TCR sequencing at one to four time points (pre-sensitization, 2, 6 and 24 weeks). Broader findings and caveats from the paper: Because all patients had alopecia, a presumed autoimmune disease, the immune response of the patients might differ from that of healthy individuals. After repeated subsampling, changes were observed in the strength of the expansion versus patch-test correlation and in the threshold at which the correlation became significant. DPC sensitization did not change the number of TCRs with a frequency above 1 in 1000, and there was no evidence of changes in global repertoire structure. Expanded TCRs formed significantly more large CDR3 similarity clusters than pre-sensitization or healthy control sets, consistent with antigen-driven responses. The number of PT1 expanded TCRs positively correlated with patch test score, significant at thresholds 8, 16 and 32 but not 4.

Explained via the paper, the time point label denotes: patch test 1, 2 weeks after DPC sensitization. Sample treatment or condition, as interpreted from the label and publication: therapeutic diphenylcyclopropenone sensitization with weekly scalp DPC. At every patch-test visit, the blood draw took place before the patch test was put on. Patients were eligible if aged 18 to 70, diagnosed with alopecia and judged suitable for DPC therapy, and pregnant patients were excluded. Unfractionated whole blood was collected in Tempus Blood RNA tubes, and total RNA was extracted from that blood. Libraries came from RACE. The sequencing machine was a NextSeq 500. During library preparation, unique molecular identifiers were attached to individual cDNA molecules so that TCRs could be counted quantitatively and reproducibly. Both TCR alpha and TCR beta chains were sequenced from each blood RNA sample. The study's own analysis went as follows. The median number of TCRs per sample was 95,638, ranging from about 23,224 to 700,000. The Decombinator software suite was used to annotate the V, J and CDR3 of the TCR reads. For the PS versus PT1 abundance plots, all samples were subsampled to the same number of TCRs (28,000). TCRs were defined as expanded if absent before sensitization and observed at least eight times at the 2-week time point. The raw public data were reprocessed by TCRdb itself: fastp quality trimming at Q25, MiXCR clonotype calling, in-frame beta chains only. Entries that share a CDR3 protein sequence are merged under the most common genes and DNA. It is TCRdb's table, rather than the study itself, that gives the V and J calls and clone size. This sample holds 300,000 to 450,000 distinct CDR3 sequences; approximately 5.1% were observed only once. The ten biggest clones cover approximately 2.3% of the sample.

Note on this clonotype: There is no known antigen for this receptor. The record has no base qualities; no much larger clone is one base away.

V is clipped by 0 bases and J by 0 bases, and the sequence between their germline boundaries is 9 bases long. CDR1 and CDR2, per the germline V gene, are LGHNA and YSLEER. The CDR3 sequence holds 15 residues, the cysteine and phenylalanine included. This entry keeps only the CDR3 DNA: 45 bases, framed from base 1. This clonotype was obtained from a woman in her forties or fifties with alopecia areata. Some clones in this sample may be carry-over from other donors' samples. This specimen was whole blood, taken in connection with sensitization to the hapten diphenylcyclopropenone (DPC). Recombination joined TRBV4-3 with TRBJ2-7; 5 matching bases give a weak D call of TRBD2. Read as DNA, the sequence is TGCGCCAGCAGCCAAGAGGACTCGAGCTCCTACGAGCAGTACTTC. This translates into CASSQEDSSSYEQYF.